This TCR beta chain is from a study of cytomegalovirus exposure and HLA in healthy donors. A multiplex PCR was run with 60 Vbeta primers and 13 Jbeta primers. Method: immunoSEQ multiplex PCR; TCRdb's copy keeps in-frame clones and lacks some. Among 120,000 or so clones listed, approximately 79% were seen once. Study-level findings and limits: A later analysis, which compared TCR beta chains of equal frequency, found the HLA-associated ones more clonally expanded. Apart from CMV serostatus, no immune exposure information was available.

Comments on this clone: What it binds is unknown.

V shed 1 base and J 7 bases; nucleotides not matched to a gene: 2. The CDR3 sequence is 14 residues long. CDR1 and CDR2 (germline): SGHTA, FQGTGA. The chain has TRBV7-3 and TRBJ2-1; 9 positions match TRBD2. Material for sequencing was PBMCs. The receptor was derived from a man aged 25 to 45 in good health and CMV-seropositive. The CDR3 loop is CASSLSGGVNEQFF. The CDR3 bases are TGTGCCAGCAGCTTAAGCGGGGGGGTGAATGAGCAGTTCTTC.